Sequencing of this TCR beta chain was carried out in a study of T cell responses to AZD1222 COVID-19 vaccine. Notes on the study in general: Among vaccine-associated CD4 TCRs, coverage spanned spike, with dominance at 160-218 and 743-854. Among those given AZD1222, only six were seropositive at baseline. Nearly half of the spike-specific TCRs reportedly recognize variant regions that carry no mutations. Donors in the cohort were predominantly white British and more often female, and clonal diversity was possibly underestimated.

Comment on this clone: What it binds is not known.

Assay used: immunoSEQ multiplex PCR; TCRdb lists only in-frame clones, some missing. The sample has tens of thousands of clones, about 90% seen once; the top ten hold approximately 6.3%. With 5 bases clipped from V and 4 bases from J, the junction kept 5 bases outside the gene matches. CDR1 MNHEY and CDR2 SMNVEV come from the germline V gene (reference sequence). The CDR3 has 16 amino acids. V usage is TRBV27 and J usage is TRBJ2-5, with TRBD2 identical over 15 bases. The sample was peripheral blood, taken 28 days after the second dose of the MenACWY control vaccine. The sequence came from an adult who received the MenACWY meningococcal vaccine as a control. This CDR3 reads CASSRGTSGRSETQYF. CDR3 DNA: TGTGCCAGCAGTCGTGGGACTAGCGGGAGGTCAGAGACCCAGTACTTC.